This TCR beta chain was captured in a study of T cell repertoires in cytomegalovirus infection. Turning to the study itself: It was the public TCR beta signatures that indicated both CMV infection and matching HLA type. Overall study results and limits: Individuals carrying CMV plus the relevant HLA were identified by cumulative frequency of public TCR beta families. Predominance within the ex vivo response was attributable to HLA-C-restricted CMV-specific TCR beta clonotypes.

TCRdb used MiXCR to reprocess the reads, holding one entry per CDR3 protein. The repertoire holds 500,000 to 600,000 distinct CDR3 sequences, with 16% as singletons. This clonotype was picked up a small number of times. Its antigen is undetermined. Germline CDR1 MRHNA, CDR2 SNTAGT. The CDR3 spans 15 residues. V shed 6 bases, J shed 3 bases, and the junction held 3 bases outside the gene matches. The source of this sequence is a human donor in good health (CMV status not recorded). Some clones in this sample may be carry-over from other donors' samples. The sequencing input was CD8+ T cells from PBMCs. The chain uses TRBV6-4 and TRBJ2-5; 14 nucleotides line up with TRBD2. CDR3 sequence reads: CASRGGLAGEETQYF. DNA of the CDR3: TGTGCCAGCAGGGGGGGACTAGCGGGAGAAGAGACCCAGTACTTC.